This passage covers 10 T cell receptor beta chains from one sample sequenced in a study of blood T cell repertoires in COVID-19. Produced via immunoSEQ multiplex PCR; TCRdb's table is partial and in-frame only. Found here are tens of thousands of clones, roughly 85% of them singletons; the top ten hold 5.5% to 7%. The sequenced material came from peripheral blood. These receptor sequences come from a human donor in a cohort sampled during active or convalescent COVID-19.

The CDR3 bases are TGCGCCAGCACCGAACAGATGCCACAAGGGGGGACCCAGTACTTC. This encodes CASTEQMPQGGTQYF. The chain combines TRBV5-1 with TRBJ2-5; a weak D match, TRBD1 (6 bases). The CDR3 length is 15 residues. The germline V gene encodes CDR1 SGHRS and CDR2 YFSETQ. Trimming cost V 6 bases and J 7 bases, with 22 bases left between them.

This clone has only one observation. V is TRBV7-9 and J is TRBJ2-7; D perhaps matches TRBD1 (6 bases). The CDR3 is made up of 14 amino acids. Trimming cost V 6 bases and J 2 bases, with 14 bases left between them. Germline V lookup: CDR1 SEHNR, CDR2 FQNEAQ (reference sequence). In nucleotides, the CDR3 is TGTGCCAGCAGATCAGGGGAGTGGGCCTACGAGCAGTACTTC. This sequence encodes CASRSGEWAYEQYF.

V and J are TRBV5-1 and TRBJ1-1; TRBD1 aligns across 10 bases. The CDR3 length is 13 residues. Germline CDR1 reads SGHRS; CDR2 reads YFSETQ. V lost 3 bases, J lost 5 bases, and 1 base stayed unmatched. CDR3 amino acids: CASSWTGGTEAFF. The CDR3 nucleotides read TGCGCCAGCAGCTGGACAGGGGGGACTGAAGCTTTCTTT.

This chain links TRBV7-6 with TRBJ2-2; 7 positions agree with TRBD2. Germline trimming cut 2 bases from V and 1 base from J; bases unmatched to any gene: 7. Germline-derived CDR1 and CDR2 are SGHVS and FNYEAQ. The CDR3 spans 17 residues. DNA for the CDR3: TGTGCCAGCAGCTTACCAAAACGGGGGGAGAACACCGGGGAGCTGTTTTTT. Translation gives CASSLPKRGENTGELFF.

The chain couples TRBV30 to TRBJ2-7; 11 positions match TRBD1. CDR1 GTSNPN and CDR2 SVGIG come from the germline V gene (reference sequence). The CDR3 contains 13 residues. The V gene end was trimmed by 8 bases and the J gene end by 4 bases; junction bases not matched to a gene: 7. Here the CDR3 reads CATHGTGGYEQYF. The DNA for the CDR3 is TGTGCCACTCACGGGACAGGGGGATACGAGCAGTACTTC.

The chain employs TRBV4-3 and TRBJ1-1, with 11 bases aligning to TRBD1. After removal of 7 bases from V and 3 bases from J, the junction contained 13 bases not matched to a gene. The CDR3 runs to 17 residues. The germline V gene has CDR1 LGHNA and CDR2 YSLEER. DNA of the CDR3: TGCGCCAGCACCGAGGGGCGGGCGGGACAGGGGGACACTGAAGCTTTCTTT. The encoded protein is CASTEGRAGQGDTEAFF.

The chain uses TRBV6-5 and TRBJ1-1, with D possibly being TRBD1 (5 bases). Looked up from germline, CDR1 is MNHEY and CDR2 is SVGAGI. The CDR3 covers 13 residues. V shed 6 bases and J shed 11 bases, with 19 bases lying between them. The CDR3 here is CASSDTAGLRAFF. CDR3 nucleotides: TGTGCCAGCAGCGACACAGCGGGACTCCGGGCTTTCTTT.

CDR3 loop: CASSPTAGGQETQYF. CDR3 bases: TGTGCCAGCAGCCCAACGGCGGGGGGCCAAGAGACCCAGTACTTC. This chain connects TRBV7-8 to TRBJ2-5, with TRBD2 matching 8 bases. This CDR3 comprises 15 residues. CDR1 is SGHVS and CDR2 is FQNEAQ in the germline V gene. V dropped 5 bases and J dropped 1; count of bases not matched to a gene: 6.

The chain joins TRBV5-1 to TRBJ2-2; tentative D call: TRBD1 (6 bases). The CDR3 has 15 residues. V lost 4 bases and J 0 bases, leaving 10 bases between the germline ends. Germline CDR1 reads SGHRS; CDR2 reads YFSETQ. CDR3 nucleotides: TGCGCCAGCAGCAAAACAGGGACGAACACCGGGGAGCTGTTTTTT. This gives the protein CASSKTGTNTGELFF.

The V call is TRBV11-3, the J call TRBJ2-3; 9 positions agree with TRBD1. The J segment lost 4 bases and the V segment lost 6 bases, leaving 8 bases of the junction unmatched. Germline V gene lookup returns CDR1 SGHNT and CDR2 YENEEA. The CDR3 length is 15 residues. The CDR3 DNA is TGTGCCAGCAGACGCGGGACAGGGAGCGCAGATACGCAGTATTTT. Translation gives CASRRGTGSADTQYF.